The next 29 T cell receptor beta chains were all read from a single sample in a study of neurological immune-mediated disorders. MiXCR, run by TCRdb on the 5' RACE reads, gives a single entry per CDR3 protein. Of about 55,000 distinct CDR3 sequences listed, over 4% are singletons. Sequencing input: PBMCs. All receptors derive from a man over 45 with multiple sclerosis.

This clonotype has at least ten counts. This chain joins TRBV20-1 and TRBJ2-1; 9 bases are a match to TRBD2. V shed 6 bases and J 3 bases; nucleotides not matched to a gene: 12. There are 16 residues in the CDR3. CDR1 is DFQATT and CDR2 is SNEGSKA in the germline V gene (reference sequence). Written as DNA, the CDR3 is TGCAGTGCGACCCGGACTAGCGAATGGGACTACAATGAGCAGTTCTTC. It specifies CSATRTSEWDYNEQFF.

This clonotype was counted many times. CDR3 region: CASSVGTATNEKLFF. In nucleotides, the CDR3 is TGTGCCAGCAGCGTAGGGACAGCAACTAATGAAAAACTGTTTTTT. V is TRBV9 and J is TRBJ1-4; the D gene is possibly TRBD1 (6 bases). Germline CDR1 SGDLS, CDR2 YYNGEE. The V gene lost 0 bases and the J gene lost 0 bases, with 6 bases spanning the gap. The CDR3 loop spans 15 amino acids.

There are many counts of this clonotype. The chain employs TRBV20-1 and TRBJ2-1, with 9 bases lining up with TRBD2. After removal of 3 bases from V and 7 bases from J, the junction contained 10 bases not matched to a gene. CDR3 length equals 15 residues. The germline V gene has CDR1 DFQATT and CDR2 SNEGSKA (reference sequence). The DNA for the CDR3 is TGCAGTGCTAGCGGGGTAGCGGGAGTTGAGAATGAGCAGTTCTTC. Its translation: CSASGVAGVENEQFF.

This clonotype was seen at least ten times. The chain links TRBV5-1 to TRBJ2-7; tentative D call: TRBD1 (6 bases). Germline lookup yields CDR1 SGHRS and CDR2 YFSETQ. CDR3 length: 16 amino acids. Trimming left V 3 bases short and J 4 bases short, with 20 bases between. The DNA of the CDR3 is TGCGCCAGCAGCTGGGCTGCCCGGGACACCATATACGAGCAGTACTTC. This codes for CASSWAARDTIYEQYF.

This clonotype was observed many times. The chain uses TRBV29-1 and TRBJ2-2, with TRBD2 as a possible D gene (6 bases). Trimming removed 4 bases at V and 1 base at J, with 13 bases between. The CDR3 length is 15 residues. Germline V gene lookup returns CDR1 SQVTM and CDR2 ANQGSEA. This CDR3 is CSVVKGGVNTGELFF. The DNA for the CDR3 is TGCAGCGTTGTAAAAGGCGGGGTGAACACCGGGGAGCTGTTTTTT.

The sample holds many counts of this clonotype. The chain uses TRBV28 and TRBJ1-6, with TRBD1 identical over 7 bases. V was pared by 7 bases and J by 7 bases, with 7 bases of the junction left unmatched. Germline CDR1 is MDHEN and CDR2 is SYDVKM. This CDR3 comprises 14 residues. The CDR3 sequence: CASTRQGTNSPLHF. Here the CDR3 DNA reads TGTGCCAGCACCCGACAGGGCACCAATTCACCCCTCCACTTT. The complete variable domain, with remaining parts taken from reference TRBV28 and TRBJ1-6, reads DVKVTQSSRYLVKRTGEKVFLECVQDMDHENMFWYRQDPGLGLRLIYFSYDVKMKEKGDIPEGYSVSREKKERFSLILESASTNQTSMYLCASTRQGTNSPLHFGNGTRLTVT.

This clonotype appeared many times. The V gene is TRBV24-1, the J gene TRBJ2-1, with D uncertain. The germline gives CDR1 KGHDR, CDR2 SFDVKD. The CDR3 extends over 16 amino acids. The V end was cut by 4 bases, the J end by 0 bases, with 12 bases between. The chain's CDR3 is CATSDHKDHSYNEQFF. CDR3 in DNA: TGTGCCACCAGTGACCACAAGGACCACTCCTACAATGAGCAGTTCTTC.

This clonotype was counted many times. V gene TRBV5-1 combines with J gene TRBJ2-2, with 9 bases fitting TRBD1. J lost 2 bases, V lost 4 bases, and 6 bases had no gene match. The germline CDR1 and CDR2 sequences are SGHRS and YFSETQ. The CDR3 length is 16 residues. The CDR3 loop reads CASSPPGQGNTGELFF. CDR3 in DNA: TGCGCCAGCAGCCCGCCGGGACAGGGTAACACCGGGGAGCTGTTTTTT.

This clonotype has a count of ten or more. The V call is TRBV7-8, the J call TRBJ2-1; 8 bases agree with TRBD1. J lost 7 bases, V lost 0 bases, and 8 bases had no gene match. The CDR3 is 16 amino acids. CDR1 and CDR2 from the germline V gene are SGHVS and FQNEAQ. The CDR3 sequence: CASSLAPRGQDNEQFF. Written as DNA, the CDR3 is TGTGCCAGCAGCTTAGCGCCCAGGGGGCAAGATAATGAGCAGTTCTTC.

This clonotype was observed at least ten times. The V call is TRBV5-1, the J call TRBJ1-4; the D gene is possibly TRBD1 (5 bases). Germline V gives CDR1 SGHRS, CDR2 YFSETQ. The V and J ends lost 5 bases and 5 bases respectively, with 10 bases between them. The CDR3 totals 13 residues. CDR3 sequence: CASRWGRNEKLFF. The DNA of the CDR3 is TGCGCCAGCAGGTGGGGCCGAAATGAAAAACTGTTTTTT.

This clonotype was seen ten or more times. The chain combines TRBV20-1 with TRBJ2-7; D might be TRBD1 (6 bases). Trimming shortened V by 6 bases and J by 7 bases, and 19 bases separated the two germline ends. This CDR3 contains 13 residues. The germline V gene encodes CDR1 DFQATT and CDR2 SNEGSKA (reference sequence). The CDR3 spells CSASVTGSGEQYF. The DNA of the CDR3 is TGCAGTGCCAGTGTTACAGGGTCCGGGGAGCAGTACTTC.

Remarks on this clonotype: A read error may explain this, as a much larger clone is one base away. The J gene is TRBJ2-4, the V gene TRBV20-1, with D perhaps TRBD2 (5 bases). Germline-derived CDR1 and CDR2 are DFQATT and SNEGSKA (reference sequence). V was pared by 1 base and J by 10 bases, with 23 bases between. This CDR3 spans 16 amino acids. The chain's CDR3 is CSARVPGNPPRKIQYF. CDR3 DNA sequence: TGCAGTGCTAGAGTTCCCGGGAACCCACCGAGAAAAATTCAGTACTTC.

This clonotype was observed many times. The CDR3 here is CASRGSTDEQYF. The CDR3 bases are TGCGCCAGCAGAGGGTCCACCGACGAGCAGTACTTC. The J gene is TRBJ2-7, the V gene TRBV4-1; no reliable D call. V lost 6 bases, J lost 5 bases, and 11 bases lay in between. The CDR3 is 12 amino acids. Germline lookup yields CDR1 MGHRA and CDR2 YSYEKL.

Many counts were recorded for this clonotype. This rearrangement joins TRBV6-4 to TRBJ2-3; TRBD2 might be the D (6 bases). CDR3 length: 14 residues. CDR1 MRHNA and CDR2 SNTAGT come from the germline V gene. Trimming removed 2 bases at V and 4 bases at J, with 10 bases between. CDR3: CASSDGREADTQYF. The CDR3 coding sequence is TGTGCCAGCAGTGACGGCAGGGAGGCAGATACGCAGTATTTT.

This clonotype was found many times. CDR3 protein: CSARLAASYNEQFF. The CDR3, as DNA: TGCAGTGCTAGACTAGCGGCCTCCTACAATGAGCAGTTCTTC. The genes are TRBV20-1 and TRBJ2-1, with 7 bases that match TRBD2. The germline CDR1 and CDR2 sequences are DFQATT and SNEGSKA (reference sequence). V was pared by 2 bases and J by 0 bases, with 1 base of the junction left unmatched. This CDR3 contains 14 residues.

This clonotype occurred many times. The V call is TRBV5-1, the J call TRBJ1-4; D gene ambiguous. The CDR3 spans 16 residues. The V gene's germline CDR1 is SGHRS and CDR2 YFSETQ. Between the trimmed V and J ends, which lost 0 bases and 6 bases, there was a span of 15 bases. CDR3 sequence reads: CASSLVRGGNDEKLFF. The CDR3 DNA is TGCGCCAGCAGCTTGGTTCGAGGAGGTAACGATGAAAAACTGTTTTTT.

The J gene is TRBJ2-7, the V gene TRBV5-6; no clear D gene. Germline lookup yields CDR1 SGHDT and CDR2 YYEEEE. CDR3 length: 13 amino acids. The ends were cut back, 0 bases at V and 0 bases at J, with 4 bases in the middle. The CDR3 loop is CASSLEDSYEQYF. In DNA form, the CDR3 reads TGTGCCAGCAGCTTGGAGGACTCCTACGAGCAGTACTTC. The whole variable domain, filled in from reference TRBV5-6 and TRBJ2-7, reads DAGVTQSPTHLIKTRGQQVTLRCSPKSGHDTVSWYQQALGQGPQFIFQYYEEEERQRGNFPDRFSGHQFPNYSSELNVNALLLGDSALYLCASSLEDSYEQYFGPGTRLTVT.

This clonotype was seen only a few times. The chain joins TRBV27 to TRBJ2-3, with TRBD2 identical over 10 bases. Germline assignment: CDR1 MNHEY and CDR2 SMNVEV (reference sequence). This CDR3 spans 14 amino acids. Trimming took 11 bases from V and 8 from J; bases not matched to a gene: 13. CDR3 bases: TGTGCCTCCAGGCCAGCGGGGGGGCCAGTTACGCAGTATTTT. This gives the protein CASRPAGGPVTQYF.

This clonotype came up a few times. The rearrangement links TRBV19 to TRBJ2-7; D gene ambiguous. Trimming removed 6 bases at V and 0 bases at J, with 12 bases between. This CDR3 has 14 amino acids. Per the germline V gene, CDR1 is LNHDA and CDR2 is SQIVND (reference sequence). CDR3 sequence: CASRISPASYEQYF. The CDR3 coding sequence is TGTGCCAGTAGGATTAGTCCGGCCTCCTACGAGCAGTACTTC.

The chain uses TRBV20-1 and TRBJ2-7, with 9 bases matching TRBD1. The V gene's germline CDR1 is DFQATT and CDR2 SNEGSKA (reference sequence). The CDR3 extends over 13 amino acids. The junction had 5 bases not matched to a gene; V was cut back by 5 bases and J by 3 bases. The CDR3 is CSARGDRDYEQYF. The DNA of the CDR3 is TGCAGTGCTCGGGGGGACAGGGACTACGAGCAGTACTTC.

This clonotype was seen more than once but under ten times. This chain connects TRBV5-1 to TRBJ2-5, with 7 nucleotides matching TRBD2. Germline values: CDR1 SGHRS, CDR2 YFSETQ. V shed 7 bases, J shed 5 bases, and the junction held 8 bases outside the gene matches. The CDR3 has 13 amino acids. CDR3 region: CASSTGGGETQYF. CDR3 sequence (DNA): TGCGCCAGCTCGACGGGGGGTGGGGAGACCCAGTACTTC.

This clonotype showed up many times. CDR3 loop: CSARGGAYEQYF. The CDR3 nucleotides read TGCAGTGCTAGGGGGGGTGCTTACGAGCAGTACTTC. The chain couples TRBV20-1 to TRBJ2-7; D might be TRBD2 (6 bases). Germline V gene sequence: CDR1 DFQATT, CDR2 SNEGSKA (reference sequence). Trimming left V 3 bases short and J 4 bases short, with 10 bases between. CDR3 length equals 12 residues.

The chain links TRBV3-1 to TRBJ2-7; D may correspond to TRBD1 or TRBD2 (5 bases each). Germline CDR1 LGHDT, CDR2 YNNKEL (reference sequence). There are 19 residues in the CDR3. V lost 0 bases to trimming and J lost 3 bases, with 24 bases between them. The CDR3 nucleotides read TGTGCCAGCAGCCAAGAACCGCCGGACGGGACGGTGCCTATCTACGAGCAGTACTTC. This gives the protein CASSQEPPDGTVPIYEQYF.

As to this clonotype: A much bigger clone sits one base away, suggesting this may be a read error. This chain connects TRBV24-1 to TRBJ1-5; tentative D call: TRBD1 (5 bases). The length of the CDR3 is 16 residues. The germline gives CDR1 KGHDR, CDR2 SFDVKD. The ends were cut back, 2 bases at V and 4 bases at J, with 14 bases in the middle. The CDR3 reads CATSDSRQGKNQPQHF. The DNA of the CDR3 is TGTGCCACCAGTGATTCCCGGCAGGGCAAAAATCAGCCCCAGCATTTT.

This clonotype showed up many times. One junction end disagrees with the germline gene, perhaps due to a read error. J is TRBJ1-5 and V is TRBV20-1; a weak D match, TRBD1 (6 bases). The CDR3 extends over 12 amino acids. Germline CDR1 is DFQATT and CDR2 is SNEGSKA (reference sequence). CDR3 amino acids: CSVVQGDQPQNF. The CDR3 DNA sequence: TGCAGTGTCGTACAGGGAGATCAGCCCCAGAATTTT.

The V and J genes are TRBV6-1 and TRBJ1-5; D remains unclear. CDR1 is MNHNS and CDR2 is SASEGT in the germline V gene. The CDR3 covers 13 residues. The V end was cut by 5 bases, the J end by 0 bases, with 5 bases between. CDR3 coding DNA: TGTGCCAGCAGTCTCCATAGCAATCAGCCCCAGCATTTT. It codes for CASSLHSNQPQHF.

This clonotype appeared many times. V usage is TRBV10-1 and J usage is TRBJ2-5; D not certain. Looked up from germline, CDR1 is WNHNN and CDR2 is SYGVQD (reference sequence). CDR3 length: 12 residues. The germline V and J ends were trimmed by 8 bases and 2 bases, with 9 bases remaining between them. The CDR3 nucleotides are TGCGCCAGCCTCCCCTCACAAGAGACCCAGTACTTC. It encodes CASLPSQETQYF.

This clonotype has a count of ten or more. The V and J genes are TRBV20-1 and TRBJ2-3, with a weak D call TRBD2 (6 bases). Germline-derived CDR1 and CDR2 are DFQATT and SNEGSKA (reference sequence). With 2 bases removed from V and 8 bases from J, the gap between germline ends came to 14 bases. CDR3 length equals 13 residues. The CDR3 nucleotides are TGCAGTGCTAGACTCGGGGGTCTCGGTACGCAGTATTTT. This translates into CSARLGGLGTQYF.

The V call is TRBV10-2, the J call TRBJ1-2; unclear D gene. V lost 7 bases to trimming and J lost 2 bases, with 8 bases between them. This CDR3 contains 12 residues. Looked up from germline, CDR1 is WSHSY and CDR2 is SAAADI. The CDR3 DNA reads as TGCGCCAGCATGGCCCTAAACTATGGCTACACCTTC. Amino acid sequence: CASMALNYGYTF.